This section outlines one T cell receptor beta chain sequence together with its context. This table comes from immunoSEQ multiplex PCR, and its TCRdb copy is limited to in-frame clones, with some not included. The sample has over 8,500 clones; about 80% are singletons. The V gene's germline CDR1 is SGHAT and CDR2 FQNNGV. This CDR3 spans 16 amino acids. V lost 4 bases, J lost 4 bases, and 20 bases lay in between. The entry originates in a study of somatic mutations in cytotoxic T cells in rheumatoid arthritis. The source is a woman aged 55-75 years with rheumatoid arthritis. The gene calls are TRBV11-2 and TRBJ2-7; possibly TRBD1 for D (6 bases). The sequenced sample consisted of CD8+ T cells sorted from blood. The CDR3 DNA reads as TGTGCCAGCAGCTACCCTCGGGCCACAGGGCAGTACGAGCAGTACTTC. It specifies CASSYPRATGQYEQYF.